A single sample is the source of the 19 T cell receptor beta chains below, sequenced in a study of CD8+ T cells in alopecia areata (dated by TCRdb to 2017 to 2018). Libraries were built with the immunoSEQ multiplex PCR assay. RNA was extracted from all samples and reverse transcribed into cDNA as template for TCR sequencing. Not all clones reach the TCRdb copy of this immuneACCESS table, which keeps in-frame sequences only. Checked studies attribute under half of the gap to unresolved V genes and leave the rest unexplained. For this sample there are about 64,000 clones; 46% appear just once. Roughly 20% of the sample is taken by the ten largest. What this sample's treatment or condition label stands for: oral pan-JAK inhibitor, 5-10 mg twice daily. The sample consisted of CD8+ T cells sorted from blood, taken at approximately week 39, from a patient treated with tofacitinib. The origin of the receptors is a human donor with alopecia areata.

The CDR3 spells CASSLGRVGAFF. In DNA, the CDR3 is TGTGCCAGCAGCTTGGGGAGGGTAGGAGCTTTCTTT. This chain uses TRBV5-6 with TRBJ1-1; D is undetermined. The CDR3 is made up of 12 amino acids. Trimming removed 0 bases at V and 10 bases at J, with 10 bases between. CDR1 and CDR2 (germline): SGHDT, YYEEEE. Full variable domain (rest looked up from reference TRBV5-6 and TRBJ1-1): DAGVTQSPTHLIKTRGQQVTLRCSPKSGHDTVSWYQQALGQGPQFIFQYYEEEERQRGNFPDRFSGHQFPNYSSELNVNALLLGDSALYLCASSLGRVGAFFGQGTRLTVV.

In this sample, this clone turned up once. The chain has TRBV13 and TRBJ2-7, with D hard to call. This CDR3 spans 14 amino acids. Germline CDR1 is PRHDT and CDR2 is FYEKMQ (reference sequence). V lost 5 bases, J lost 0 bases, and 11 bases lay in between. This CDR3 reads CASSPWTFSYEQYF. CDR3 nucleotides: TGTGCCAGCAGCCCATGGACGTTCTCCTACGAGCAGTACTTC.

In this sample, this clone turned up a few times. The CDR3 DNA follows: TGTGCCAGCAGCCCCAGACAGGGCAATCAGCCCCAGCATTTT. Residues: CASSPRQGNQPQHF. The chain uses TRBV7-6 and TRBJ1-5, with TRBD1 as a possible D gene (6 bases). CDR1 SGHVS and CDR2 FNYEAQ come from the germline V gene. Trimming took 5 bases from V and 2 from J, leaving 10 bases between them. This CDR3 spans 14 amino acids.

As to this clone: Other nucleotide sequences from this sample produce the same CDR3. The rearrangement uses TRBV9 and TRBJ2-2, with D uncertain. Germline CDR1 SGDLS, CDR2 YYNGEE. This CDR3 region has 13 residues. V gave up 0 bases and J gave up 4 bases, with 4 bases separating them. The CDR3 is CASSVVSTGELFF. The DNA for the CDR3 is TGTGCCAGCAGCGTAGTCAGCACCGGGGAGCTGTTTTTT. Full variable domain (outside the CDR3, taken from reference TRBV9 and TRBJ2-2): DSGVTQTPKHLITATGQRVTLRCSPRSGDLSVYWYQQSLDQGLQFLIQYYNGEERAKGNILERFSAQQFPDLHSELNLSSLELGDSALYFCASSVVSTGELFFGEGSRLTVL.

The chain couples TRBV5-1 to TRBJ2-1; D remains unclear. The CDR3 is made up of 15 amino acids. In germline, CDR1 is SGHRS, CDR2 YFSETQ. With 1 base removed from V and 1 base from J, the gap between germline ends came to 9 bases. CDR3 DNA: TGCGCCAGCAGCTTGATAAGCGTGTCCTACAATGAGCAGTTCTTC. It specifies CASSLISVSYNEQFF.

This clone was counted between two and nine times. The gene calls are TRBV29-1 and TRBJ2-2; D is unresolved. The CDR3 is 13 residues long. V was trimmed by 5 bases and J by 0 bases, leaving 7 bases between them. Germline CDR1 and CDR2: SQVTM and ANQGSEA. The CDR3 protein is CSVRTANTGELFF. The DNA of the CDR3 is TGCAGCGTTAGGACGGCGAACACCGGGGAGCTGTTTTTT.

This clone was observed a few times. The chain links TRBV2 to TRBJ2-3; D not certain. Germline-derived CDR1 and CDR2 are SNHLY and FYNNEI. The CDR3 is 12 residues long. V gave up 5 bases and J gave up 4 bases, with 7 bases separating them. As DNA, the CDR3 is TGTGCCAGCAGTCCAGTGGCAGATACGCAGTATTTT. This sequence encodes CASSPVADTQYF.

Only a few counts were recorded for this clone. This chain links TRBV4-3 with TRBJ2-3, with a possible D match to TRBD2 (6 bases). Trimming removed 4 bases at V and 0 bases at J, with 11 bases between. The CDR3 is 15 residues long. Germline CDR1 is LGHNA and CDR2 is YSLEER. CDR3 region: CASSLGSGSTDTQYF. In DNA form, the CDR3 reads TGCGCCAGCAGCCTGGGGAGCGGGAGCACAGATACGCAGTATTTT.

The chain carries TRBV5-1 and TRBJ2-7; D not resolved. CDR3 length: 13 residues. Germline V CDR1 and CDR2: SGHRS, YFSETQ. Trimming shortened V by 0 bases and J by 4 bases, and 8 bases separated the two germline ends. The CDR3 reads CASSLETRYEQYF. The CDR3 DNA reads TGCGCCAGCAGCTTGGAAACACGGTACGAGCAGTACTTC.

This clone was counted once. The rearrangement uses TRBV29-1 and TRBJ2-5; 9 nucleotides line up with TRBD1. The J segment lost 2 bases and the V segment lost 4 bases, leaving 2 bases of the junction unmatched. The CDR3 is made up of 13 amino acids. Germline assignment: CDR1 SQVTM and CDR2 ANQGSEA. The CDR3 region is CSVVDRGQETQYF. The CDR3 bases are TGCAGCGTTGTAGACAGGGGGCAAGAGACCCAGTACTTC.

This clone was observed a handful of times. The junction does not match germline at one end; this may be a read error. V gene TRBV7-6 combines with J gene TRBJ2-3; 9 bases are a match to TRBD2. The CDR3 is 18 amino acids. The germline V gene has CDR1 SGHVS and CDR2 FNYEAQ. The CDR3 nucleotides read TGTGCCAGCAGCACGCGGGGGGGACCAACGCGTAACACACATACGCAGTATTTT. It codes for CASSTRGGPTRNTHTQYF.

This chain links TRBV4-1 with TRBJ2-7; D possibly uses TRBD1 or TRBD2 (6 bases each). The CDR3 is 16 residues long. V lost 3 bases and J lost 4, with 19 bases in between. In germline, CDR1 is MGHRA, CDR2 YSYEKL. The CDR3 loop reads CASSQEGPGASYEQYF. The CDR3 DNA reads TGCGCCAGCAGCCAGGAAGGGCCGGGGGCCAGTTACGAGCAGTACTTC.

This clone was picked up one time. This chain connects TRBV7-9 to TRBJ2-1, with D maybe TRBD1 (6 bases). The CDR3 extends over 13 amino acids. Germline CDR1 is SEHNR and CDR2 is FQNEAQ (reference sequence). With 5 bases removed from V and 10 bases from J, the gap between germline ends came to 15 bases. CDR3 region: CASSLRTEREQFF. The CDR3 DNA is TGTGCCAGCAGCCTCCGGACAGAAAGGGAGCAGTTCTTC.

The V gene is TRBV29-1, the J gene TRBJ2-7; D possibly corresponds to TRBD1 (5 bases). CDR3 size: 13 residues. Germline V gives CDR1 SQVTM, CDR2 ANQGSEA. V lost 6 bases and J 0 bases, leaving 12 bases between the germline ends. CDR3 loop: CSVLQVTSYEQYF. The DNA for the CDR3 is TGCAGCGTCTTACAGGTCACCTCCTACGAGCAGTACTTC.

The chain recombines TRBV5-1 with TRBJ2-1; D possibly corresponds to TRBD2 (6 bases). CDR1 is SGHRS, CDR2 YFSETQ, per germline. The CDR3 covers 15 residues. Trimming left V 3 bases short and J 8 bases short, with 18 bases between. In nucleotides, the CDR3 is TGCGCCAGCAGCTCCCTCGGAGGGGAGAGGTATGAGCAGTTCTTC. Translated: CASSSLGGERYEQFF.

This chain links TRBV29-1 with TRBJ2-7, with 7 nucleotides matching TRBD2. The length of the CDR3 is 15 residues. The V gene end was trimmed by 0 bases and the J gene end by 2 bases; junction bases not matched to a gene: 7. Looked up from germline, CDR1 is SQVTM and CDR2 is ANQGSEA. In DNA form, the CDR3 reads TGCAGCGTTGAAGATGGGGCTAGCGGACCCTACGAGCAGTACTTC. This codes for CSVEDGASGPYEQYF.

This clone was seen a handful of times. This chain joins TRBV28 and TRBJ1-1, with unresolved D. Looked up from germline, CDR1 is MDHEN and CDR2 is SYDVKM. The CDR3 is 12 residues long. The V gene lost 5 bases and the J gene lost 8 bases, with 12 bases spanning the gap. The CDR3 sequence is CASSQKDLEAFF. The CDR3 DNA is TGTGCCAGCAGTCAGAAGGACCTAGAAGCTTTCTTT.

CDR3 protein: CASSEYRLKTYEQYF. The DNA for the CDR3 is TGTGCCAGCAGTGAATATCGGCTCAAAACCTACGAGCAGTACTTC. V usage is TRBV25-1 and J usage is TRBJ2-7; no firm D call. Germline loops: CDR1 MGHDK, CDR2 SYGVNS. The CDR3 loop spans 15 amino acids. Deletions cut 0 bases from V and 2 bases from J, with 11 bases between.

V and J are TRBV2 and TRBJ2-7; tentative D call: TRBD1 (5 bases). V shed 10 bases and J shed 1 base, with 11 bases lying between them. Germline V lookup: CDR1 SNHLY, CDR2 FYNNEI. The CDR3 contains 12 residues. As DNA, the CDR3 is TGTGCCACCCAGACAGCTTCCTACGAGCAGTACTTC. This encodes CATQTASYEQYF.